Each of the 30 T cell receptor beta chains below was sequenced from the same sample in a study of T cell responses to AZD1222 COVID-19 vaccine. Produced via immunoSEQ multiplex PCR; TCRdb's table is partial and in-frame only. Of around 75,000 clones in the sample, around 84% are singletons; the top ten hold about 12%. The specimen was peripheral blood, collected on day 0 of AZD1222 vaccination. These receptors all stem from an adult in good health.

The chain employs TRBV29-1 and TRBJ1-2; D not certain. CDR1 is SQVTM, CDR2 ANQGSEA, per germline. The V end lost 6 bases, the J end lost 7 bases, and 18 bases lay between the germline ends. CDR3 length equals 13 residues. The CDR3 loop reads CSVLNGQSSGYTF. The CDR3 coding sequence is TGCAGCGTCCTGAATGGCCAGTCCTCTGGCTACACCTTC.

The chain joins TRBV5-4 to TRBJ2-7, with 9 bases matching TRBD1. The CDR3 has 15 residues. The junction had 6 bases not matched to a gene; V was cut back by 0 bases and J by 5 bases. Germline V gene lookup returns CDR1 SGHNT and CDR2 YYREEE (reference sequence). CDR3 coding DNA: TGTGCCAGCAGCTTGGTTCGGACAGGGGTCCACGAGCAGTACTTC. Translation gives CASSLVRTGVHEQYF.

The chain employs TRBV2 and TRBJ1-2; 7 bases match TRBD1. V lost 6 bases, J lost 0 bases, and 7 bases stayed unmatched. The germline CDR1 and CDR2 sequences are SNHLY and FYNNEI. This CDR3 is built from 15 residues. In DNA, the CDR3 is TGTGCCAGCAGCGGGACAGCTATCCCTAACTATGGCTACACCTTC. Residues: CASSGTAIPNYGYTF.

The CDR3 DNA follows: TGTGCCACCGGGGGTTATAGCAATCAGCCCCAGCATTTT. This encodes CATGGYSNQPQHF. This chain connects TRBV24-1 to TRBJ1-5, with a possible D match to TRBD1 (5 bases). From germline, CDR1 is KGHDR and CDR2 SFDVKD. This CDR3 contains 13 residues. With 9 bases removed from V and 0 bases from J, the gap between germline ends came to 8 bases.

The gene calls are TRBV19 and TRBJ1-4; D remains unclear. V shed 2 bases and J shed 8 bases, with 18 bases lying between them. The CDR3 contains 16 residues. Germline V CDR1 and CDR2: LNHDA, SQIVND (reference sequence). CDR3 residues: CASSIIRGPANEKLFF. The CDR3 DNA sequence: TGTGCCAGTAGTATAATCCGTGGGCCGGCGAACGAAAAACTGTTTTTT.

The chain uses TRBV15 and TRBJ1-1, with TRBD1 identical over 10 bases. Germline CDR1 is LNHNV and CDR2 is YYDKDF (reference sequence). CDR3 size: 17 residues. V shed 0 bases, J shed 3 bases, and the junction held 7 bases outside the gene matches. CDR3 residues: CATSRDPTGGQYTEAFF. The CDR3 DNA reads TGTGCCACCAGCAGAGACCCGACAGGGGGCCAGTACACTGAAGCTTTCTTT.

The chain recombines TRBV5-5 with TRBJ1-5; 7 bases are a match to TRBD1. Looked up from germline, CDR1 is SGHKS and CDR2 is YYEKEE (reference sequence). Trimming cost V 4 bases and J 4 bases; bases outside gene matches: 5. This CDR3 has 14 amino acids. The chain's CDR3 is CASSPTGRNQPQHF. The CDR3 DNA follows: TGTGCCAGCAGCCCGACAGGGCGGAATCAGCCCCAGCATTTT.

The chain is built from TRBV7-2 and TRBJ2-3, with D hard to call. The CDR3 covers 12 residues. CDR1 SGHTA and CDR2 FQGNSA come from the germline V gene. V was trimmed by 5 bases and J by 5 bases, leaving 8 bases between them. CDR3 sequence (DNA): TGTGCCAGCAGCATGGATCGAGATACGCAGTATTTT. This translates into CASSMDRDTQYF.

The chain couples TRBV5-1 to TRBJ2-5, with D possibly being TRBD1 or TRBD2 (5 bases each). V was clipped by 0 bases and J by 7 bases, with 16 bases between them. Germline V gene data show CDR1 as SGHRS and CDR2 as YFSETQ. The CDR3 is made up of 15 amino acids. CDR3 protein: CASSLERGPQRTQYF. For the CDR3, the DNA is TGCGCCAGCAGCTTGGAGAGGGGCCCCCAGCGGACCCAGTACTTC.

This chain links TRBV7-9 with TRBJ2-1, with 8 bases that match TRBD2. The CDR3 is made up of 14 amino acids. V was pared by 8 bases and J by 8 bases, with 11 bases of the junction left unmatched. Germline loops: CDR1 SEHNR, CDR2 FQNEAQ (reference sequence). CDR3 loop: CASFSGGIQYEQFF. DNA of the CDR3: TGTGCCAGCTTCAGCGGGGGTATACAATATGAGCAGTTCTTC.

J is TRBJ2-5 and V is TRBV9; possibly TRBD2 for D (5 bases). Germline CDR1 SGDLS, CDR2 YYNGEE. This CDR3 is built from 14 residues. Trimming cost V 1 base and J 4 bases, with 11 bases left between them. CDR3: CASSVYGLAETQYF. The CDR3 bases are TGTGCCAGCAGCGTATATGGGCTAGCAGAGACCCAGTACTTC.

The chain has TRBV5-1 and TRBJ1-2; the match to TRBD1 covers 8 bases. Losses at the gene ends were 4 bases for V and 4 bases for J; bases not matched to a gene: 3. The CDR3 is 13 amino acids. Per the germline V gene, CDR1 is SGHRS and CDR2 is YFSETQ. As DNA, the CDR3 is TGCGCCAGCAGCCCAGGGGGCGGCTATGGCTACACCTTC. It yields the protein CASSPGGGYGYTF.

In this sample, this clone turned up a few times. This chain links TRBV7-9 with TRBJ1-6; no reliable D call. The CDR3 spans 12 residues. Germline-derived CDR1 and CDR2 are SEHNR and FQNEAQ (reference sequence). Trimming took off 5 bases at V and 5 bases at J, with 4 bases between the two ends. CDR3 loop: CASSPNNSPLHF. CDR3 bases: TGTGCCAGCAGCCCTAATAATTCACCCCTCCACTTT.

The rearrangement uses TRBV7-3 and TRBJ1-1; TRBD1 aligns across 7 bases. CDR1 SGHTA and CDR2 FQGTGA come from the germline V gene. The CDR3 sequence is 13 residues long. V dropped 5 bases and J dropped 4; count of bases not matched to a gene: 4. CDR3 sequence (DNA): TGTGCCAGCAGCCCGCAGGGGGGCACTGAAGCTTTCTTT. Protein sequence: CASSPQGGTEAFF.

This chain uses TRBV24-1 with TRBJ1-2; D possibly corresponds to TRBD1 (5 bases). V was clipped by 8 bases and J by 1 base, with 13 bases between them. The CDR3 runs to 14 residues. Germline V gives CDR1 KGHDR, CDR2 SFDVKD. The CDR3 sequence is CATKPRGLNYGYTF. CDR3 in DNA: TGTGCCACCAAGCCTAGGGGACTTAACTATGGCTACACCTTC.

The genes are TRBV6-5 and TRBJ2-7; D unresolved. The CDR3 consists of 12 residues. Between the trimmed V and J ends, which lost 5 bases and 2 bases, there was a span of 7 bases. Germline V gene lookup returns CDR1 MNHEY and CDR2 SVGAGI. The CDR3 reads CASSPFPYEQYF. Here the CDR3 DNA reads TGTGCCAGCAGTCCATTCCCCTACGAGCAGTACTTC.

The chain combines TRBV4-1 with TRBJ2-5, with 7 bases aligning to TRBD2. V was pared by 4 bases and J by 2 bases, with 7 bases of the junction left unmatched. CDR3 size: 15 residues. Germline V gene sequence: CDR1 MGHRA, CDR2 YSYEKL. CDR3 nucleotides: TGCGCCAGCAGCCGTTTTGGCGGGGGACAAGAGACCCAGTACTTC. The encoded protein is CASSRFGGGQETQYF.

The chain recombines TRBV3-1 (or the pseudogene TRBV3-2) with TRBJ2-1; possibly TRBD2 for D (6 bases). Trimming left V 1 base short and J 12 bases short, with 10 bases between. This CDR3 spans 12 amino acids. The germline V gene has CDR1 LGHDT and CDR2 YNNKEL (reference sequence). This CDR3 is CASSQGAGRQFF. CDR3 coding DNA: TGTGCCAGCAGCCAAGGGGCGGGGCGGCAGTTCTTC.

The rearrangement uses TRBV7-9 and TRBJ2-2; D is undetermined. Germline CDR1 is SEHNR and CDR2 is FQNEAQ (reference sequence). V dropped 3 bases and J dropped 6 bases, with 11 bases sitting between them. CDR3 size: 14 residues. This CDR3 reads CASSFRSTAGELFF. CDR3 coding DNA: TGTGCCAGCAGCTTTCGATCGACCGCCGGGGAGCTGTTTTTT.

A few counts support this clone. V and J are TRBV9 and TRBJ1-2, with 7 bases matching TRBD1. The V segment lost 5 bases and the J segment 0 bases; nucleotides outside the gene matches: 7. Germline assignment: CDR1 SGDLS and CDR2 YYNGEE. The CDR3 extends over 15 amino acids. The CDR3, as DNA: TGTGCCAGCAGTCCTGGGACAGAGTCTAACTATGGCTACACCTTC. Its protein is CASSPGTESNYGYTF.

The rearrangement links TRBV6-5 to TRBJ1-5; D is ambiguous. The germline V gene has CDR1 MNHEY and CDR2 SVGAGI. V was shortened by 0 bases and J by 7 bases, with 7 bases between the two germline ends. This CDR3 has 13 amino acids. The CDR3 DNA follows: TGTGCCAGCAGTTACTCTACGGGACAGCCCCAGCATTTT. It yields the protein CASSYSTGQPQHF.

This clone has only one observation. The chain carries TRBV6-5 and TRBJ1-1; D gene unclear. The CDR3 runs 14 residues. V dropped 2 bases and J dropped 7 bases, with 14 bases sitting between them. Germline V CDR1 and CDR2: MNHEY, SVGAGI. CDR3 region: CASSYKGILGEAFF. The CDR3 DNA is TGTGCCAGCAGTTACAAAGGGATCTTGGGTGAAGCTTTCTTT.

The genes are TRBV5-6 and TRBJ2-7; 9 nucleotides agree with TRBD1. CDR3 length: 14 residues. V shed 4 bases and J 4 bases; nucleotides not matched to a gene: 6. Germline V gene lookup returns CDR1 SGHDT and CDR2 YYEEEE. The CDR3 DNA is TGTGCCAGCAGCGTAAGGACAGGGGAATACGAGCAGTACTTC. This translates into CASSVRTGEYEQYF.

The chain is built from TRBV5-1 and TRBJ1-2, with TRBD1 matching 8 bases. Germline lookup yields CDR1 SGHRS and CDR2 YFSETQ. CDR3 length equals 14 residues. The V segment lost 4 bases and the J segment 5 bases; nucleotides outside the gene matches: 7. In DNA form, the CDR3 reads TGCGCCAGCAGCCCCAGTCAGGGGGCTTATGGCTACACCTTC. Its translation is CASSPSQGAYGYTF.

The chain uses TRBV27 and TRBJ2-7; D unclear. The germline V gene has CDR1 MNHEY and CDR2 SMNVEV (reference sequence). The CDR3 sequence is 11 residues long. V was clipped by 7 bases and J by 2 bases, with 6 bases between them. The DNA for the CDR3 is TGTGCCAGCAAGAAAGCCTACGAGCAGTACTTC. Translating it yields CASKKAYEQYF.

This chain joins TRBV3-1 (or the pseudogene TRBV3-2) and TRBJ2-3, with unresolved D. Trimming cost V 0 bases and J 5 bases, with 15 bases left between them. Germline lookup yields CDR1 LGHDT and CDR2 YNNKEL (reference sequence). The CDR3 is made up of 16 amino acids. For the CDR3, the DNA is TGTGCCAGCAGCCAAGATCCGACGAGAGGTGGAGATACGCAGTATTTT. Translation gives CASSQDPTRGGDTQYF.

The rearrangement joins TRBV7-9 to TRBJ1-3, with D unclear. The germline V gene has CDR1 SEHNR and CDR2 FQNEAQ (reference sequence). Deletions cut 5 bases from V and 0 bases from J, with 11 bases between. The CDR3 is made up of 15 amino acids. The DNA of the CDR3 is TGTGCCAGCAGCCCCCCGGGCATCTCTGGAAACACCATATATTTT. This gives the protein CASSPPGISGNTIYF.

The chain recombines TRBV28 with TRBJ1-1; 7 nucleotides line up with TRBD1. V shed 5 bases and J 4 bases; nucleotides not matched to a gene: 10. The CDR3 runs 15 residues. Germline-derived CDR1 and CDR2 are MDHEN and SYDVKM. The CDR3 reads CASSPPGQSGTEAFF. The CDR3 nucleotides are TGTGCCAGCAGTCCACCGGGACAGTCGGGCACTGAAGCTTTCTTT.

In this sample, this clone turned up a few times. The genes are TRBV9 and TRBJ1-5; 11 positions match TRBD1. From germline, CDR1 is SGDLS and CDR2 YYNGEE. This CDR3 has 17 amino acids. V lost 3 bases, J lost 6 bases, and 11 bases stayed unmatched. This CDR3 reads CASSAGPGQGAGQPQHF. CDR3 nucleotide sequence: TGTGCCAGCAGCGCAGGTCCTGGACAGGGGGCAGGTCAGCCCCAGCATTTT.

The gene calls are TRBV5-1 and TRBJ2-5; D is perhaps TRBD2 (5 bases). The germline V gene encodes CDR1 SGHRS and CDR2 YFSETQ. This CDR3 is 16 amino acids long. V lost 0 bases and J 3 bases, leaving 15 bases between the germline ends. The CDR3, as DNA: TGCGCCAGCAGCTTGGAAGTCCTGGGAGCGGAAGAGACCCAGTACTTC. Its translation: CASSLEVLGAEETQYF.